This T cell receptor (beta chain) was sequenced during a study of tumor-infiltrating lymphocytes in primary liver carcinoma. On the study more broadly: The yield of productive TCRbeta reads per sample was roughly 3.5 to 7.13 million and was similar across tissue types.

The input was 500 ng total RNA; TCR beta cDNA was made from it with a constant-region primer. ARM-PCR was slightly modified, and three nested multiplex PCR rounds with it gave rise to the TCR beta libraries. Two initial PCR rounds of about 11 cycles each paired TRBV1-TRBV30 forward primers with a C-beta reverse primer. TCRdb used MiXCR to reprocess the multiplex PCR reads, holding one entry per CDR3 protein. Altogether around 120,000 distinct CDR3 sequences are present, 65% to 75% being singletons, with the ten largest covering over 8%. To note about this clonotype: The junction shows a germline mismatch at one end, possibly a read error.

Co-extracting RNA and DNA was done with about 20-34 mg of unsorted bulk tissue as input. Chronic HBV infection was present, with no prior treatment. The CDR3 has 18 amino acids. CDR1 is SGHNT and CDR2 is YENEEA in the germline V gene. The chain uses TRBV11-3 and TRBJ2-1; 11 nucleotides align to TRBD2. The TCR sequence derives from a woman aged 55-70 years with primary liver carcinoma and hepatitis B virus infection. The sample taken for sequencing was tumor-adjacent normal liver tissue. The chain's CDR3 is CAGSSHRTSGLSPDEQFF. CDR3 sequence (DNA): TGTGCCGGCAGCAGCCACAGGACTAGCGGGTTGTCCCCCGATGAGCAGTTCTTC.